The 5 T cell receptor beta chains below come from one sample, sequenced in a study of CD8 T cells in ankylosing spondylitis. The study's findings and limits: Seven to nine highly homologous variants formed a TCR beta motif that appeared characteristic of ankylosing spondylitis blood.

MiXCR, run by TCRdb on the 5' RACE reads, gives a single entry per CDR3 protein. The repertoire holds 500,000 to 650,000 distinct CDR3 sequences, with roughly 5.2% as singletons. These TCRs' antigens remain unknown. The sequenced sample consisted of blood, either unsorted or a sorted T cell fraction (not recorded which). The receptors stem from a male donor with ankylosing spondylitis.

This clonotype was recorded at least ten times. The chain joins TRBV4-1 to TRBJ2-1; weak D call: TRBD2 (6 bases). Germline CDR1 and CDR2: MGHRA and YSYEKL. This CDR3 has 15 amino acids. V lost 1 base and J 4 bases, leaving 11 bases between the germline ends. The CDR3 reads CASSQGSGIYNEQFF. In DNA form, the CDR3 reads TGCGCCAGCAGCCAAGGTAGCGGAATTTACAATGAGCAGTTCTTC.

Comment on this clonotype: The junction departs from germline at one end; a sequencing error may be responsible. This chain uses TRBV2 with TRBJ1-1; D is uncertain. The CDR3 totals 18 residues. Germline CDR1 SNHLY, CDR2 FYNNEI. The CDR3 loop reads CTSSLDTRFGRMNTEAFF. The DNA of the CDR3 is TGTACCAGCAGTTTAGATACCAGGTTCGGCAGAATGAACACTGAAGCTTTCTTT.

This clonotype was detected many times. This chain uses TRBV7-9 with TRBJ1-4; D unresolved. The V end was cut by 0 bases, the J end by 4 bases, with 9 bases between. Germline V gene sequence: CDR1 SEHNR, CDR2 FQNEAQ (reference sequence). The CDR3 covers 15 residues. This chain's CDR3 is CASSLADGYNEKLFF. CDR3 bases: TGTGCCAGCAGCTTAGCGGACGGATATAATGAAAAACTGTTTTTT. Combining the CDR3 with reference TRBV7-9 and TRBJ1-4 gives the whole variable domain DTGVSQNPRHKITKRGQNVTFRCDPISEHNRLYWYRQTLGQGPEFLTYFQNEAQLEKSRLLSDRFSAERPKGSFSTLEIQRTEQGDSAMYLCASSLADGYNEKLFFGSGTQLSVL.

This clonotype was recorded many times. This rearrangement joins TRBV7-8 to TRBJ2-7; 7 nucleotides align to TRBD1. V gave up 5 bases and J gave up 7 bases; unmatched junction bases: 11. Germline-derived CDR1 and CDR2 are SGHVS and FQNEAQ. CDR3 length equals 14 residues. The CDR3 nucleotides are TGTGCCAGCAGCCGCCACAGGGGAAGGGGAGAGCAGTACTTC. Translating it yields CASSRHRGRGEQYF.

This clonotype was observed at least ten times. The V gene is TRBV29-1, the J gene TRBJ2-7; D remains ambiguous. CDR1 is SQVTM and CDR2 is ANQGSEA in the germline V gene. CDR3 length: 13 amino acids. Trimming pared 0 bases from V and 3 bases from J, leaving 9 bases between. CDR3 region: CSVEDGLNYEQYF. CDR3 in DNA: TGCAGCGTTGAAGATGGGCTCAACTACGAGCAGTACTTC.